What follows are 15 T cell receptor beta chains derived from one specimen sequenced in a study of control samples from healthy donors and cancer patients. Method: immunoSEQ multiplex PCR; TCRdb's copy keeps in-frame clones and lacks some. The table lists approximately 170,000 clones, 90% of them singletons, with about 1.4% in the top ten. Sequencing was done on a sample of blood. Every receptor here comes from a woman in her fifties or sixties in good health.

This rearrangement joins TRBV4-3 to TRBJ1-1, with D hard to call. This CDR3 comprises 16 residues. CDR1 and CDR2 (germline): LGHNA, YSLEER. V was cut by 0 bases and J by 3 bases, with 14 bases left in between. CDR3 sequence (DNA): TGCGCCAGCAGCCAAGATTATATCATGAGCGACACTGAAGCTTTCTTT. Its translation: CASSQDYIMSDTEAFF.

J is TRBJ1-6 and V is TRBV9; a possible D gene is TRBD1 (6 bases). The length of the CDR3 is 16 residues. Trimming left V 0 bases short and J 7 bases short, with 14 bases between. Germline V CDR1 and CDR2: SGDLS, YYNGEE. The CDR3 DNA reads TGTGCCAGCAGCGTAGCGTCAGGGGCGAACAATTCACCCCTCCACTTT. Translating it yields CASSVASGANNSPLHF.

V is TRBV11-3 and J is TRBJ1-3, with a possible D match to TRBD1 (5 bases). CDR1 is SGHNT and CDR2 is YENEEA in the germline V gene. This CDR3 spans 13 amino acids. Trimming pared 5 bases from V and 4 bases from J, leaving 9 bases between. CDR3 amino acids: CASSPGAGNTIYF. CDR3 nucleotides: TGTGCCAGCAGCCCCGGGGCCGGAAACACCATATATTTT.

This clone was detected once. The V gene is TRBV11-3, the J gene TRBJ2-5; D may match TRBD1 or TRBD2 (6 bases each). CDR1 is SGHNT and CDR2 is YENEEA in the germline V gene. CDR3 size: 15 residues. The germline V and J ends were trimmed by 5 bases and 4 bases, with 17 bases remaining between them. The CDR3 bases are TGTGCCAGCAGCCCCTACAGGGCGGAGGGAGAGACCCAGTACTTC. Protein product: CASSPYRAEGETQYF.

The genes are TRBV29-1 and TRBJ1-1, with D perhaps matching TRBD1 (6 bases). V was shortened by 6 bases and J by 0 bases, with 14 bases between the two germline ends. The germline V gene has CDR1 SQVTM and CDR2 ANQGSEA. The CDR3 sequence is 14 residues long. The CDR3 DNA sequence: TGCAGCGTACGGGGGCTACAGTTGAACACTGAAGCTTTCTTT. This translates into CSVRGLQLNTEAFF.

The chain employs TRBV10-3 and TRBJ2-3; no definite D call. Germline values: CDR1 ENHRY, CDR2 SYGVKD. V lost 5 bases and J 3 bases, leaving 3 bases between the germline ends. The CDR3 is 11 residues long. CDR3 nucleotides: TGTGCCATCAGTTTGACAGATACGCAGTATTTT. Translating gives CAISLTDTQYF.

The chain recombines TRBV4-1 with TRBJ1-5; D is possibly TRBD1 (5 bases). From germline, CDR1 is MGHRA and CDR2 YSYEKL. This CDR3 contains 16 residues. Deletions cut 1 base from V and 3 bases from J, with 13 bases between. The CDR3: CASSQAQGGPNQPQHF. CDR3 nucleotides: TGCGCCAGCAGCCAAGCCCAGGGTGGGCCCAATCAGCCCCAGCATTTT.

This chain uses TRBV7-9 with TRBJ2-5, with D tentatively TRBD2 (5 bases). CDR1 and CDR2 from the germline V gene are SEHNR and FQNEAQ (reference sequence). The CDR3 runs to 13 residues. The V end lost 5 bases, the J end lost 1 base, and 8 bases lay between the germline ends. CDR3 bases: TGTGCCAGCAGCCGCGGGTCCCAAGAGACCCAGTACTTC. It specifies CASSRGSQETQYF.

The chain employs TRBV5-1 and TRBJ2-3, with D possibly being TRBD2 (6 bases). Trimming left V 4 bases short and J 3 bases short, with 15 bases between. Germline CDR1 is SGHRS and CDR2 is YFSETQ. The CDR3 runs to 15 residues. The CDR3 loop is CASSLEVSGTDTQYF. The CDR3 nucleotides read TGCGCCAGCAGCCTGGAAGTGAGCGGGACAGATACGCAGTATTTT. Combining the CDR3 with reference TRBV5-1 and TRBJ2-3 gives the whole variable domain KAGVTQTPRYLIKTRGQQVTLSCSPISGHRSVSWYQQTPGQGLQFLFEYFSETQRNKGNFPGRFSGRQFSNSRSEMNVSTLELGDSALYLCASSLEVSGTDTQYFGPGTRLTVL.

Here the CDR3 reads CASGQGAGGNEQFF. CDR3 DNA sequence: TGTGCCAGCGGCCAGGGGGCGGGGGGAAATGAGCAGTTCTTC. The chain carries TRBV9 and TRBJ2-1; perhaps D is TRBD1 or TRBD2 (8 bases each). Germline V gene lookup returns CDR1 SGDLS and CDR2 YYNGEE. The V gene lost 7 bases and the J gene lost 7 bases, with 18 bases spanning the gap. CDR3 length: 14 amino acids.

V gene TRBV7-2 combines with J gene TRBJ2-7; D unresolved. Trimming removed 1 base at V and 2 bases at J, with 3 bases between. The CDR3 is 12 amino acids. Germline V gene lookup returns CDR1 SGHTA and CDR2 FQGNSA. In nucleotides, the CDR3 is TGTGCCAGCAGCTTAGTGGCCTACGAGCAGTACTTC. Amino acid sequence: CASSLVAYEQYF. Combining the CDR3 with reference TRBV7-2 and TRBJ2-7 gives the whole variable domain GAGVSQSPSNKVTEKGKDVELRCDPISGHTALYWYRQSLGQGLEFLIYFQGNSAPDKSGLPSDRFSAERTGGSVSTLTIQRTQQEDSAVYLCASSLVAYEQYFGPGTRLTVT.

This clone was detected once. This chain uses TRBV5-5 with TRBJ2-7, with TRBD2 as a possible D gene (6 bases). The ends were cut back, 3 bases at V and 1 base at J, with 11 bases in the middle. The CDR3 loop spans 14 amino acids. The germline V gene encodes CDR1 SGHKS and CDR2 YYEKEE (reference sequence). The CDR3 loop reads CASSWGGVSYEQYF. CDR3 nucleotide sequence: TGTGCCAGCAGCTGGGGCGGGGTTTCCTACGAGCAGTACTTC.

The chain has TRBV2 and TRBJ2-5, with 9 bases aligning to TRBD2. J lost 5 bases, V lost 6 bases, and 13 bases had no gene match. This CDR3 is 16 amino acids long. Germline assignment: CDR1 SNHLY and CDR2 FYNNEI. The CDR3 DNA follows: TGTGCCAGCAGCTCACTGGGTCTAGCGGGGACCGAGACCCAGTACTTC. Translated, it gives CASSSLGLAGTETQYF. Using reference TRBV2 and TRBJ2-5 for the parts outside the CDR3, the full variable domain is EPEVTQTPSHQVTQMGQEVILRCVPISNHLYFYWYRQILGQKVEFLVSFYNNEISEKSEIFDDQFSVERPDGSNFTLKIRSTKLEDSAMYFCASSSLGLAGTETQYFGPGTRLLVL.

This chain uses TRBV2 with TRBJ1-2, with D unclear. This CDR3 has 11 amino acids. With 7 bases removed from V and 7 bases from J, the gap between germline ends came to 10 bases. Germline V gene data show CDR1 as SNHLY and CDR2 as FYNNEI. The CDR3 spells CASTPNPGYTF. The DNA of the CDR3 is TGTGCCAGCACTCCGAATCCTGGCTACACCTTC. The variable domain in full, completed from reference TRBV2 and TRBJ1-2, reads EPEVTQTPSHQVTQMGQEVILRCVPISNHLYFYWYRQILGQKVEFLVSFYNNEISEKSEIFDDQFSVERPDGSNFTLKIRSTKLEDSAMYFCASTPNPGYTFGSGTRLTVV.

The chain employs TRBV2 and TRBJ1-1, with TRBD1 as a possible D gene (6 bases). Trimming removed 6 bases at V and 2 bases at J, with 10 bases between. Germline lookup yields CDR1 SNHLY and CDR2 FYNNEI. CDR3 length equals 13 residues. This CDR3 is CASRDSANTEAFF. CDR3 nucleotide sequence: TGTGCCAGCAGGGACAGCGCTAACACTGAAGCTTTCTTT.